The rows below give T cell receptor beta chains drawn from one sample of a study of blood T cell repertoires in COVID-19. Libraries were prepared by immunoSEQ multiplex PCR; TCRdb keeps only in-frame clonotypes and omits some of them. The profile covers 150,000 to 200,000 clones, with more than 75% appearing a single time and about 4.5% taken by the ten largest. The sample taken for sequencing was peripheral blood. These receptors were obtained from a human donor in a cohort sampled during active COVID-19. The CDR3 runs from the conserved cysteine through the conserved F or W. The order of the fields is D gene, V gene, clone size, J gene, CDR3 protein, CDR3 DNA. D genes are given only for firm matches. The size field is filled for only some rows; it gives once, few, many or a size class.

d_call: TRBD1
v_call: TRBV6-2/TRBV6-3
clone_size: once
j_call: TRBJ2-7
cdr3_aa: CASSPYQQGASYEQYF
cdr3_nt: TGTGCCAGCAGCCCTTACCAACAGGGGGCCTCCTACGAGCAGTACTTC

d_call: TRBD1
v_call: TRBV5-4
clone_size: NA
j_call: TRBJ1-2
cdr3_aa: CASSLVGQGYGYTF
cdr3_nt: TGTGCCAGCAGCTTGGTGGGACAGGGCTATGGCTACACCTTC

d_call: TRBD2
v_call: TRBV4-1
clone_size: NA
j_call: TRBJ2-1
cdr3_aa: CASSQDRAGGRSYNEQFF
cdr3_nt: TGCGCCAGCAGCCAAGATCGAGCGGGAGGGCGCTCCTACAATGAGCAGTTCTTC

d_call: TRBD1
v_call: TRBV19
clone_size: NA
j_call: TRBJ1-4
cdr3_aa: CASSLTGVREKLFF
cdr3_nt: TGTGCCAGTAGCTTAACAGGGGTTCGGGAAAAACTGTTTTTT

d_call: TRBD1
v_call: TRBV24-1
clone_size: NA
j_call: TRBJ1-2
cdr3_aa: CATSDFPGTGGQGYTF
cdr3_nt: TGTGCCACCAGTGATTTCCCCGGGACAGGGGGTCAAGGCTACACCTTC

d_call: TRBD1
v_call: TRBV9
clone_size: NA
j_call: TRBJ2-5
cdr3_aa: CASGAVGGTGRQETQYF
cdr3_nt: TGTGCCAGCGGCGCAGTAGGAGGGACAGGGCGCCAAGAGACCCAGTACTTC

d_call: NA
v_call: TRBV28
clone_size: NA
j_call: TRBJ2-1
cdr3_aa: CASSLGGQRAYNEQFF
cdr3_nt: TGTGCCAGCAGTTTAGGTGGCCAGCGGGCTTACAATGAGCAGTTCTTC

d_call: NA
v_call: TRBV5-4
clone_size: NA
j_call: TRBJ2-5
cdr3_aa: CASSLTGSQETQYF
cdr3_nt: TGTGCCAGCAGCTTGACGGGTTCCCAAGAGACCCAGTACTTC

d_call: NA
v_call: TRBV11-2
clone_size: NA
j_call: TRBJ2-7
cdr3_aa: CASSLRQGGYEQYF
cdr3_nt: TGTGCCAGCAGCTTAAGGCAGGGAGGTTACGAGCAGTACTTC

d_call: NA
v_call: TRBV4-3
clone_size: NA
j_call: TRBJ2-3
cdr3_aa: CASSQEAAPSTDTQYF
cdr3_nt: TGCGCCAGCAGCCAAGAAGCGGCCCCGAGCACAGATACGCAGTATTTT

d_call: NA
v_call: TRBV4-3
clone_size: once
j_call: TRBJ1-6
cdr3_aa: CASSQETGNSPLHF
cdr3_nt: TGCGCCAGCAGCCAAGAGACGGGGAATTCACCCCTCCACTTT

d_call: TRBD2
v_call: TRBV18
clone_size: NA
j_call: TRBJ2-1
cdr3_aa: CASSPLSGGANNEQFF
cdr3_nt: TGTGCCAGCTCACCACTGAGCGGGGGGGCGAACAATGAGCAGTTCTTC

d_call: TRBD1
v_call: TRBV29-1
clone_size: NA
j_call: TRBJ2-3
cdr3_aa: CSVEWRQGPTDTQYF
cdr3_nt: TGCAGCGTTGAATGGAGACAGGGGCCGACAGATACGCAGTATTTT

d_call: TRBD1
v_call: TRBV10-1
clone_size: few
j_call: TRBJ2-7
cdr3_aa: CASSEGPTGGFYEQYF
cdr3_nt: TGCGCCAGCAGTGAAGGCCCGACAGGGGGCTTTTACGAGCAGTACTTC

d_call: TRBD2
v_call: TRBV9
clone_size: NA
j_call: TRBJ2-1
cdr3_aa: CASGPLGGRAGDEQFF
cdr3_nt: TGTGCCAGCGGCCCGTTGGGCGGGAGGGCCGGGGATGAGCAGTTCTTC

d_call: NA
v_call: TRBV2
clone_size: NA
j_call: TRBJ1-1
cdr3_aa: CARHRERNTEAFF
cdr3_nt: TGTGCCAGACACAGGGAGAGGAACACTGAAGCTTTCTTT

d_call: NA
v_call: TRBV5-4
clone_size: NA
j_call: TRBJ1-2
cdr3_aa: CASSLSAGVGYGYTF
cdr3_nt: TGTGCCAGCAGCTTATCGGCAGGGGTGGGCTATGGCTACACCTTC